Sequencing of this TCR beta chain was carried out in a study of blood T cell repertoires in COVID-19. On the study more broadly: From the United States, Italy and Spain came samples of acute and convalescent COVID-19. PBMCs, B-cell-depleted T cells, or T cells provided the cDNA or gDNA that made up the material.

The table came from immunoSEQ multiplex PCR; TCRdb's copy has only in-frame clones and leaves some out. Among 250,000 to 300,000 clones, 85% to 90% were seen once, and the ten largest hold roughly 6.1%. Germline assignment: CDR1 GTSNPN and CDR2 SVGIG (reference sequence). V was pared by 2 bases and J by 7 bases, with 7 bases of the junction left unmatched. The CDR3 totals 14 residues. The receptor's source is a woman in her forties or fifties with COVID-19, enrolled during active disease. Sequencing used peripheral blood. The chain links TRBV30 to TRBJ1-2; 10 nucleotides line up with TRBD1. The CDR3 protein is CAWSLMRDRGGYTF. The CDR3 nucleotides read TGTGCCTGGAGTTTGATGCGGGACAGGGGTGGCTACACCTTC.